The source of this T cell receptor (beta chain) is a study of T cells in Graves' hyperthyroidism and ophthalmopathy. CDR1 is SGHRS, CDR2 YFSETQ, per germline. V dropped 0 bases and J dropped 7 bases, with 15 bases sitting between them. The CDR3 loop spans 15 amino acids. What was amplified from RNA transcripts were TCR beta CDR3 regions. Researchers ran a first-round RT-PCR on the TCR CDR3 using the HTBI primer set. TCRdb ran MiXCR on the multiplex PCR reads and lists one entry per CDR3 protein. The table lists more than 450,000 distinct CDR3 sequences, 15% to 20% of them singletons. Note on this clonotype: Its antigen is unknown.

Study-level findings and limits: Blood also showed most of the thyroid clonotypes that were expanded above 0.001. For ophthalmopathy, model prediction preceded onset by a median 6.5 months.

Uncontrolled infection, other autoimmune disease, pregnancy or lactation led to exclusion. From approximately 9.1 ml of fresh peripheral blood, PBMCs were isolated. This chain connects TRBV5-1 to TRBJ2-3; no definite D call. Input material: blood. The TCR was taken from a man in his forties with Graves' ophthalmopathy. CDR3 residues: CASSLAGIASNTQYF. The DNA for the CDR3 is TGCGCCAGCAGCTTGGCCGGCATAGCTTCAAATACGCAGTATTTT.